The rows below give T cell receptor beta chains drawn from one sample of a study of cytomegalovirus exposure and HLA in healthy donors. Sequencing used immunoSEQ multiplex PCR; TCRdb keeps in-frame clones, though not all of them. Among under 200,000 clones, approximately 83% were seen once, and the ten largest hold about a tenth. Sequencing was performed on PBMCs. The receptors were gathered from a man younger than 30 in good health and CMV-seropositive. Each CDR3 is given with its conserved first and last residue. D genes are given only for firm matches. The size entry is marked missing in some rows and otherwise reads once, few, many or a size class.

>TRBD1|TRBV9|.|TRBJ1-1
CASSAAHGTGDTEAFF
TGTGCCAGCAGCGCCGCCCACGGGACAGGGGACACTGAAGCTTTCTTT
>.|TRBV11-3|.|TRBJ2-7
CASSPGGTGKTYEQYF
TGTGCCAGCAGCCCCGGGGGGACAGGAAAAACCTACGAGCAGTACTTC
>.|TRBV27|.|TRBJ2-3
CASRGAGLGDTQYF
TGTGCCAGCAGAGGGGCAGGGTTGGGAGATACGCAGTATTTT
>.|TRBV2|.|TRBJ2-7
CASSVSEGPVVGQYF
TGTGCCAGCAGTGTTTCGGAGGGCCCGGTAGTGGGGCAGTACTTC
>.|TRBV10-1|.|TRBJ2-2
CASSQFKLDQGNTGELFF
TGCGCCAGCAGTCAATTTAAGTTGGATCAGGGAAACACCGGGGAGCTGTTTTTT
>TRBD1|TRBV6-5|few|TRBJ1-1
CASSWDVRGGNTEAFF
TGTGCCAGCAGTTGGGATGTAAGAGGGGGCAATACTGAAGCTTTCTTT
>.|TRBV2|.|TRBJ1-2
CASSRVNYGYTF
TGTGCCAGCAGTCGGGTTAACTATGGCTACACCTTC
>.|TRBV30|.|TRBJ1-1
CAWSVGGAGSTEAFF
TGTGCCTGGAGTGTGGGGGGGGCGGGATCCACTGAAGCTTTCTTT
>.|TRBV5-4|.|TRBJ2-7
CASSLEGTFSSYEQYF
TGTGCCAGCAGCTTGGAGGGGACATTTAGCTCCTACGAGCAGTACTTC
>.|TRBV2|.|TRBJ1-5
CASSGQLSNQPQHF
TGTGCCAGCAGTGGACAACTTAGCAATCAGCCCCAGCATTTT
>TRBD1|TRBV7-2|.|TRBJ2-1
CASSRQGSSYNEQFF
TGTGCCAGCAGCCGACAGGGGAGCTCCTACAATGAGCAGTTCTTC
>.|TRBV4-1|few|TRBJ1-2
CASSQSGTLNYGYTF
TGCGCCAGCAGCCAATCGGGAACCCTTAACTATGGCTACACCTTC
>.|TRBV5-1|.|TRBJ2-5
CASSLATVGETQYF
TGCGCCAGCAGCTTGGCCACAGTTGGAGAGACCCAGTACTTC
>TRBD1|TRBV2|.|TRBJ1-5
CASSDLTGDQPQHF
TGTGCCAGCAGTGACCTGACAGGGGATCAGCCCCAGCATTTT
>.|TRBV2|.|TRBJ2-7
CASSEGGYYEQYF
TGTGCCAGCAGTGAAGGCGGTTACTACGAGCAGTACTTC
>.|TRBV9|.|TRBJ1-1
CASSVDGGAKKAFF
TGTGCCAGCAGCGTAGATGGAGGGGCTAAGAAAGCTTTCTTT
>TRBD1|TRBV19|.|TRBJ2-7
CASSTDRREQYF
TGTGCCAGTAGTACGGACAGGCGCGAGCAGTACTTC
>.|TRBV7-6|.|TRBJ2-3
CASSLRRHPDTQYF
TGTGCCAGCAGCCTCCGTAGACACCCGGATACGCAGTATTTT
>.|TRBV30|.|TRBJ2-7
CAWSPSGTQYF
TGTGCCTGGAGTCCATCAGGGACACAGTACTTC
>.|TRBV19|once|TRBJ2-5
CASSMSVTNQETQYF
TGTGCCAGTAGTATGTCTGTGACAAACCAAGAGACCCAGTACTTC
>.|TRBV19|few|TRBJ1-1
CASSIPPQSSAFF
TGTGCCAGTAGTATACCTCCACAGTCGTCAGCTTTCTTT
>TRBD1|TRBV9|.|TRBJ2-2
CASSVSLDRGETGELFF
TGTGCCAGCAGCGTCTCGTTGGACAGGGGAGAGACCGGGGAGCTGTTTTTT
>TRBD1|TRBV10-3|.|TRBJ1-6
CAISQRTGTYNSPLHF
TGTGCCATCAGCCAGAGGACAGGGACTTATAATTCACCCCTCCACTTT
>.|TRBV6-5|.|TRBJ1-3
CASSSTAGNTIYF
TGTGCCAGCAGTTCGACAGCTGGAAACACTATATATTTT
>.|TRBV5-1|.|TRBJ2-5
CASSPGPGDETQYF
TGCGCCAGCAGCCCCGGCCCGGGGGACGAGACCCAGTACTTC
>TRBD2|TRBV10-2|.|TRBJ2-2
CASSRRTSGGAGELFF
TGCGCCAGCAGCCGCAGGACTAGCGGGGGGGCCGGGGAGCTGTTTTTT
>.|TRBV27|.|TRBJ2-7
CASSLGAGGEQYF
TGTGCCAGCAGTTTGGGGGCGGGTGGCGAGCAGTACTTC
>TRBD1|TRBV27|.|TRBJ1-2
CASSSLQGANYGYTF
TGTGCCAGCAGTTCCCTACAGGGGGCTAACTATGGCTACACCTTC
>.|TRBV5-1|once|TRBJ2-3
CASTGTDTQYF
TGCGCCAGCACAGGCACAGATACGCAGTATTTT
>TRBD1|TRBV5-6|.|TRBJ2-7
CARGGGLAAYEQYF
TGTGCCAGAGGGGGCGGATTGGCAGCCTACGAGCAGTACTTC
>.|TRBV6-1|.|TRBJ1-5
CASSETPRGSNQPQHF
TGTGCCAGCAGTGAAACCCCCCGGGGGAGCAATCAGCCCCAGCATTTT
>TRBD1|TRBV2|.|TRBJ1-5
CASRQGGYQPQHF
TGTGCCAGCAGGCAGGGGGGTTATCAGCCCCAGCATTTT
>.|TRBV6-5|.|TRBJ1-1
CASSYREDKNTEAFF
TGTGCCAGCAGTTATAGAGAGGACAAGAACACTGAAGCTTTCTTT
>.|TRBV7-9|.|TRBJ1-2
CASTLGGDYGYTF
TGTGCCAGCACCCTAGGAGGGGACTATGGCTACACCTTC
>TRBD1|TRBV7-6|.|TRBJ1-2
CASSPRGQFPNYGYTF
TGTGCCAGCAGCCCGCGGGGACAGTTCCCCAACTATGGCTACACCTTC
>.|TRBV5-4|.|TRBJ2-7
CASSTLQGYEQYF
TGTGCCAGCAGCACACTACAGGGTTACGAGCAGTACTTC
>.|TRBV2|.|TRBJ2-7
CASSPIPRYINEQYF
TGTGCCAGCAGTCCAATACCCCGTTACATTAACGAGCAGTACTTC
>.|TRBV2|.|TRBJ1-4
CASSGGGTNEKLFF
TGTGCCAGCAGCGGGGGAGGGACTAATGAAAAACTGTTTTTT
>TRBD1|TRBV6-4|.|TRBJ1-2
CASSPGQYYGYTF
TGTGCCAGCAGCCCGGGACAGTACTATGGCTACACCTTC